These T cell receptor beta chains were read from a single sample in a study of cytomegalovirus exposure and HLA in healthy donors. Data came from immunoSEQ multiplex PCR; TCRdb stores just in-frame clones and leaves some out. The table has 93,000 or so clones, approximately 64% seen once. The specimen was PBMCs. The receptors originated from a woman between 45 and 65 years old in good health and CMV-seronegative. Each CDR3 is given with its conserved first and last residue. The D gene is left open where the match is weak. Clone sizes are given selectively: once, few, many, or a class where the clone is expanded.

j_call: TRBJ2-1; clone_size: .; v_call: TRBV19; d_call: .; cdr3_nt: TGTGCCAGTCGCTCGGGCGGGCGGGGCTACAATGAGCAGTTCTTC; cdr3_aa: CASRSGGRGYNEQFF
j_call: TRBJ2-7; clone_size: .; v_call: TRBV29-1; d_call: .; cdr3_nt: TGCAGCGTTCGGCAGGGGAGGGACGAGCAGTACTTC; cdr3_aa: CSVRQGRDEQYF
j_call: TRBJ2-3; clone_size: once; v_call: TRBV4-2; d_call: .; cdr3_nt: TGTGCCAGCAGTCGAACAGCGGGCACAGATACGCAGTATTTT; cdr3_aa: CASSRTAGTDTQYF
j_call: TRBJ2-2; clone_size: once; v_call: TRBV9; d_call: TRBD2; cdr3_nt: TGTGCCAGCAGCGTAGGGGGCGGGAGGGCCTATGTCGGGGAGCTGTTTTTT; cdr3_aa: CASSVGGGRAYVGELFF
j_call: TRBJ1-1; clone_size: few; v_call: TRBV5-1; d_call: .; cdr3_nt: TGCGCCAGCAGCCCCTTAACAGGGAACACTGAAGCTTTCTTT; cdr3_aa: CASSPLTGNTEAFF
j_call: TRBJ2-5; clone_size: .; v_call: TRBV7-9; d_call: .; cdr3_nt: TGTGCCAGCAGCCGCCTAGGAGGGATGGGAGAGACCCAGTACTTC; cdr3_aa: CASSRLGGMGETQYF
j_call: TRBJ2-3; clone_size: few; v_call: TRBV10-2; d_call: TRBD2; cdr3_nt: TGCGCCAGCAGTGCTACCGGGACTAGCGGGAGTGGAGATACGCAGTATTTT; cdr3_aa: CASSATGTSGSGDTQYF
j_call: TRBJ1-2; clone_size: once; v_call: TRBV10-3; d_call: TRBD1; cdr3_nt: TGTGCCATCTGGGGACAGGACTATGGCTACACCTTC; cdr3_aa: CAIWGQDYGYTF
j_call: TRBJ2-3; clone_size: once; v_call: TRBV7-2; d_call: TRBD2; cdr3_nt: TGTGCCAGCAGCTTAACGGTCGCGGGAGGATCCACAGATACGCAGTATTTT; cdr3_aa: CASSLTVAGGSTDTQYF
j_call: TRBJ1-3; clone_size: .; v_call: TRBV5-1; d_call: TRBD1; cdr3_nt: TGCGCCAGCAGTCAGGGGGCGAGCACTGGAAACACCATATATTTT; cdr3_aa: CASSQGASTGNTIYF
j_call: TRBJ2-1; clone_size: .; v_call: TRBV18; d_call: .; cdr3_nt: TGTGCCAGCTCACCACCCAACGGGGGATCCTACAATGAGCAGTTCTTC; cdr3_aa: CASSPPNGGSYNEQFF
j_call: TRBJ2-5; clone_size: .; v_call: TRBV5-1; d_call: .; cdr3_nt: TGCGCCAGCAGCACGGACAACCAAGAGACCCAGTACTTC; cdr3_aa: CASSTDNQETQYF
j_call: TRBJ2-7; clone_size: .; v_call: TRBV7-9; d_call: .; cdr3_nt: TGTGCCAGCAGCTCCCGACTCCTGAAATACGAGCAGTACTTC; cdr3_aa: CASSSRLLKYEQYF
j_call: TRBJ2-3; clone_size: .; v_call: TRBV7-7; d_call: TRBD2; cdr3_nt: TGTGCTTCCTCCCCTGGCGGGGGGGCCCAAGATACGCAGTATTTT; cdr3_aa: CASSPGGGAQDTQYF
j_call: TRBJ2-6; clone_size: .; v_call: TRBV5-5; d_call: .; cdr3_nt: TGTGCCAGCAGCTTTGGGGGGAGCTCTGGGGCCAACGTCCTGACTTTC; cdr3_aa: CASSFGGSSGANVLTF
j_call: TRBJ2-2; clone_size: .; v_call: TRBV7-3; d_call: .; cdr3_nt: TGTGCCAGCAGCGCGGCCCAGACCGGGGAGCTGTTTTTT; cdr3_aa: CASSAAQTGELFF
j_call: TRBJ2-1; clone_size: .; v_call: TRBV5-1; d_call: .; cdr3_nt: TGCGCCAGCAGCTTGGATCCGGGATTCTACAATGAGCAGTTCTTC; cdr3_aa: CASSLDPGFYNEQFF
j_call: TRBJ1-4; clone_size: .; v_call: TRBV19; d_call: .; cdr3_nt: TGTGCCAGTAGTACCCTCATGCGGACTAATGAAAAACTGTTTTTT; cdr3_aa: CASSTLMRTNEKLFF
j_call: TRBJ2-3; clone_size: .; v_call: TRBV13; d_call: .; cdr3_nt: TGTGCCAGCAGCCGAGATACGCAGTATTTT; cdr3_aa: CASSRDTQYF
j_call: TRBJ2-7; clone_size: .; v_call: TRBV14; d_call: .; cdr3_nt: TGTGCCAGCAGCCACCAGGGAGGCTACGAGCAGTACTTC; cdr3_aa: CASSHQGGYEQYF
j_call: TRBJ2-3; clone_size: .; v_call: TRBV7-2; d_call: .; cdr3_nt: TGTGCCAGCAGCTTAAATTCGGGAGCGGATACGCAGTATTTT; cdr3_aa: CASSLNSGADTQYF
j_call: TRBJ2-5; clone_size: .; v_call: TRBV6-1; d_call: .; cdr3_nt: TGTGCCAGCAGTTCCCAGGAGGCAGAGACCCAGTACTTC; cdr3_aa: CASSSQEAETQYF
j_call: TRBJ1-6; clone_size: .; v_call: TRBV6-1; d_call: TRBD1; cdr3_nt: TGTGCCAGCAGTGAGTTGTACAGGGGCTACGGATTCGGAGCTTATCCCCTCCACTTT; cdr3_aa: CASSELYRGYGFGAYPLHF
j_call: TRBJ1-1; clone_size: .; v_call: TRBV19; d_call: .; cdr3_nt: TGTGCCAGTAGTATAGTACGGGGGGTTTCGAACACTGAAGCTTTCTTT; cdr3_aa: CASSIVRGVSNTEAFF
j_call: TRBJ2-2; clone_size: .; v_call: TRBV19; d_call: .; cdr3_nt: TGTGCCAGTAGAACCCCCGGAGGTACCGGGGAGCTGTTTTTT; cdr3_aa: CASRTPGGTGELFF
j_call: TRBJ2-3; clone_size: .; v_call: TRBV4-2; d_call: .; cdr3_nt: TGTGCCAGCAGCCAAGATAGGGGGTCCTCAGATACGCAGTATTTT; cdr3_aa: CASSQDRGSSDTQYF
j_call: TRBJ2-3; clone_size: few; v_call: TRBV10-3; d_call: .; cdr3_nt: TGTGCCATCAGTGTAGCTTTGGTTGAAGATACGCAGTATTTT; cdr3_aa: CAISVALVEDTQYF
j_call: TRBJ1-2; clone_size: .; v_call: TRBV20-1; d_call: .; cdr3_nt: TGCAAAATCCCGTCCCGTCGGGGCTACACCTTC; cdr3_aa: CKIPSRRGYTF
j_call: TRBJ2-5; clone_size: .; v_call: TRBV10-3; d_call: TRBD1; cdr3_nt: TGTGCCATCAGGGACAGGGGGCCCGTGGAGACCCAGTACTTC; cdr3_aa: CAIRDRGPVETQYF
j_call: TRBJ1-1; clone_size: .; v_call: TRBV5-1; d_call: .; cdr3_nt: TGCGCCAGCAGCTTGGTGCAGGGAGGGAGTATGAACACTGAAGCTTTCTTT; cdr3_aa: CASSLVQGGSMNTEAFF
j_call: TRBJ1-4; clone_size: few; v_call: TRBV7-8; d_call: .; cdr3_nt: TGTGCCAGCAGCTTAGCGCTAGGGGCGCGGGAAAAACTGTTTTTT; cdr3_aa: CASSLALGAREKLFF
j_call: TRBJ1-3; clone_size: once; v_call: TRBV2; d_call: TRBD1; cdr3_nt: TGTGCCAGCAGGACAGACAGGGGCTCTGGAAACACCATATATTTT; cdr3_aa: CASRTDRGSGNTIYF
j_call: TRBJ1-1; clone_size: .; v_call: TRBV7-9; d_call: TRBD1; cdr3_nt: TGTGCCAGCAGCGCAACAGGGGTGAACACTGAAGCTTTCTTT; cdr3_aa: CASSATGVNTEAFF